This T cell receptor delta chain derives from a study of Vδ1+ human thymocytes. Findings and limits, study-wide: Thymic TRG and TRD repertoires appeared highly polyclonal.

The V end was cut by 5 bases, the J end by 3 bases, with 13 bases between. Germline-derived CDR1 and CDR2 are TSWWSYY and QGS. This CDR3 has 14 amino acids. With respect to this clone: The antigen remains unidentified. It may be a read error: a sequence one base away is much more abundant.

Sequences come from RNA converted to cDNA by reverse transcription. Multiplex PCR used pooled V-gene forward primers and a constant-region reverse primer to amplify CDR3s. With CATT, TCRdb re-called clones from the multiplex PCR reads. Seen here are around 26,000 delta-chain clones, about 29% observed once, and the top ten hold roughly 1.4%. The source of this sequence is a boy under two years old who had congenital heart surgery. The sample consisted of Vdelta1+ gamma-delta thymocytes from the thymus. Described subset: FACS-sorted CD3+ TCRalphabeta- TCRVdelta1+ TCRVdelta2- thymocytes. This rearrangement joins TRDV1 to TRDJ1; D remains unclear. The CDR3 DNA sequence: TGTGCTCTTGGGCACTTGTCACACGCCGATAAACTCATCTTT. This translates into CALGHLSHADKLIF.